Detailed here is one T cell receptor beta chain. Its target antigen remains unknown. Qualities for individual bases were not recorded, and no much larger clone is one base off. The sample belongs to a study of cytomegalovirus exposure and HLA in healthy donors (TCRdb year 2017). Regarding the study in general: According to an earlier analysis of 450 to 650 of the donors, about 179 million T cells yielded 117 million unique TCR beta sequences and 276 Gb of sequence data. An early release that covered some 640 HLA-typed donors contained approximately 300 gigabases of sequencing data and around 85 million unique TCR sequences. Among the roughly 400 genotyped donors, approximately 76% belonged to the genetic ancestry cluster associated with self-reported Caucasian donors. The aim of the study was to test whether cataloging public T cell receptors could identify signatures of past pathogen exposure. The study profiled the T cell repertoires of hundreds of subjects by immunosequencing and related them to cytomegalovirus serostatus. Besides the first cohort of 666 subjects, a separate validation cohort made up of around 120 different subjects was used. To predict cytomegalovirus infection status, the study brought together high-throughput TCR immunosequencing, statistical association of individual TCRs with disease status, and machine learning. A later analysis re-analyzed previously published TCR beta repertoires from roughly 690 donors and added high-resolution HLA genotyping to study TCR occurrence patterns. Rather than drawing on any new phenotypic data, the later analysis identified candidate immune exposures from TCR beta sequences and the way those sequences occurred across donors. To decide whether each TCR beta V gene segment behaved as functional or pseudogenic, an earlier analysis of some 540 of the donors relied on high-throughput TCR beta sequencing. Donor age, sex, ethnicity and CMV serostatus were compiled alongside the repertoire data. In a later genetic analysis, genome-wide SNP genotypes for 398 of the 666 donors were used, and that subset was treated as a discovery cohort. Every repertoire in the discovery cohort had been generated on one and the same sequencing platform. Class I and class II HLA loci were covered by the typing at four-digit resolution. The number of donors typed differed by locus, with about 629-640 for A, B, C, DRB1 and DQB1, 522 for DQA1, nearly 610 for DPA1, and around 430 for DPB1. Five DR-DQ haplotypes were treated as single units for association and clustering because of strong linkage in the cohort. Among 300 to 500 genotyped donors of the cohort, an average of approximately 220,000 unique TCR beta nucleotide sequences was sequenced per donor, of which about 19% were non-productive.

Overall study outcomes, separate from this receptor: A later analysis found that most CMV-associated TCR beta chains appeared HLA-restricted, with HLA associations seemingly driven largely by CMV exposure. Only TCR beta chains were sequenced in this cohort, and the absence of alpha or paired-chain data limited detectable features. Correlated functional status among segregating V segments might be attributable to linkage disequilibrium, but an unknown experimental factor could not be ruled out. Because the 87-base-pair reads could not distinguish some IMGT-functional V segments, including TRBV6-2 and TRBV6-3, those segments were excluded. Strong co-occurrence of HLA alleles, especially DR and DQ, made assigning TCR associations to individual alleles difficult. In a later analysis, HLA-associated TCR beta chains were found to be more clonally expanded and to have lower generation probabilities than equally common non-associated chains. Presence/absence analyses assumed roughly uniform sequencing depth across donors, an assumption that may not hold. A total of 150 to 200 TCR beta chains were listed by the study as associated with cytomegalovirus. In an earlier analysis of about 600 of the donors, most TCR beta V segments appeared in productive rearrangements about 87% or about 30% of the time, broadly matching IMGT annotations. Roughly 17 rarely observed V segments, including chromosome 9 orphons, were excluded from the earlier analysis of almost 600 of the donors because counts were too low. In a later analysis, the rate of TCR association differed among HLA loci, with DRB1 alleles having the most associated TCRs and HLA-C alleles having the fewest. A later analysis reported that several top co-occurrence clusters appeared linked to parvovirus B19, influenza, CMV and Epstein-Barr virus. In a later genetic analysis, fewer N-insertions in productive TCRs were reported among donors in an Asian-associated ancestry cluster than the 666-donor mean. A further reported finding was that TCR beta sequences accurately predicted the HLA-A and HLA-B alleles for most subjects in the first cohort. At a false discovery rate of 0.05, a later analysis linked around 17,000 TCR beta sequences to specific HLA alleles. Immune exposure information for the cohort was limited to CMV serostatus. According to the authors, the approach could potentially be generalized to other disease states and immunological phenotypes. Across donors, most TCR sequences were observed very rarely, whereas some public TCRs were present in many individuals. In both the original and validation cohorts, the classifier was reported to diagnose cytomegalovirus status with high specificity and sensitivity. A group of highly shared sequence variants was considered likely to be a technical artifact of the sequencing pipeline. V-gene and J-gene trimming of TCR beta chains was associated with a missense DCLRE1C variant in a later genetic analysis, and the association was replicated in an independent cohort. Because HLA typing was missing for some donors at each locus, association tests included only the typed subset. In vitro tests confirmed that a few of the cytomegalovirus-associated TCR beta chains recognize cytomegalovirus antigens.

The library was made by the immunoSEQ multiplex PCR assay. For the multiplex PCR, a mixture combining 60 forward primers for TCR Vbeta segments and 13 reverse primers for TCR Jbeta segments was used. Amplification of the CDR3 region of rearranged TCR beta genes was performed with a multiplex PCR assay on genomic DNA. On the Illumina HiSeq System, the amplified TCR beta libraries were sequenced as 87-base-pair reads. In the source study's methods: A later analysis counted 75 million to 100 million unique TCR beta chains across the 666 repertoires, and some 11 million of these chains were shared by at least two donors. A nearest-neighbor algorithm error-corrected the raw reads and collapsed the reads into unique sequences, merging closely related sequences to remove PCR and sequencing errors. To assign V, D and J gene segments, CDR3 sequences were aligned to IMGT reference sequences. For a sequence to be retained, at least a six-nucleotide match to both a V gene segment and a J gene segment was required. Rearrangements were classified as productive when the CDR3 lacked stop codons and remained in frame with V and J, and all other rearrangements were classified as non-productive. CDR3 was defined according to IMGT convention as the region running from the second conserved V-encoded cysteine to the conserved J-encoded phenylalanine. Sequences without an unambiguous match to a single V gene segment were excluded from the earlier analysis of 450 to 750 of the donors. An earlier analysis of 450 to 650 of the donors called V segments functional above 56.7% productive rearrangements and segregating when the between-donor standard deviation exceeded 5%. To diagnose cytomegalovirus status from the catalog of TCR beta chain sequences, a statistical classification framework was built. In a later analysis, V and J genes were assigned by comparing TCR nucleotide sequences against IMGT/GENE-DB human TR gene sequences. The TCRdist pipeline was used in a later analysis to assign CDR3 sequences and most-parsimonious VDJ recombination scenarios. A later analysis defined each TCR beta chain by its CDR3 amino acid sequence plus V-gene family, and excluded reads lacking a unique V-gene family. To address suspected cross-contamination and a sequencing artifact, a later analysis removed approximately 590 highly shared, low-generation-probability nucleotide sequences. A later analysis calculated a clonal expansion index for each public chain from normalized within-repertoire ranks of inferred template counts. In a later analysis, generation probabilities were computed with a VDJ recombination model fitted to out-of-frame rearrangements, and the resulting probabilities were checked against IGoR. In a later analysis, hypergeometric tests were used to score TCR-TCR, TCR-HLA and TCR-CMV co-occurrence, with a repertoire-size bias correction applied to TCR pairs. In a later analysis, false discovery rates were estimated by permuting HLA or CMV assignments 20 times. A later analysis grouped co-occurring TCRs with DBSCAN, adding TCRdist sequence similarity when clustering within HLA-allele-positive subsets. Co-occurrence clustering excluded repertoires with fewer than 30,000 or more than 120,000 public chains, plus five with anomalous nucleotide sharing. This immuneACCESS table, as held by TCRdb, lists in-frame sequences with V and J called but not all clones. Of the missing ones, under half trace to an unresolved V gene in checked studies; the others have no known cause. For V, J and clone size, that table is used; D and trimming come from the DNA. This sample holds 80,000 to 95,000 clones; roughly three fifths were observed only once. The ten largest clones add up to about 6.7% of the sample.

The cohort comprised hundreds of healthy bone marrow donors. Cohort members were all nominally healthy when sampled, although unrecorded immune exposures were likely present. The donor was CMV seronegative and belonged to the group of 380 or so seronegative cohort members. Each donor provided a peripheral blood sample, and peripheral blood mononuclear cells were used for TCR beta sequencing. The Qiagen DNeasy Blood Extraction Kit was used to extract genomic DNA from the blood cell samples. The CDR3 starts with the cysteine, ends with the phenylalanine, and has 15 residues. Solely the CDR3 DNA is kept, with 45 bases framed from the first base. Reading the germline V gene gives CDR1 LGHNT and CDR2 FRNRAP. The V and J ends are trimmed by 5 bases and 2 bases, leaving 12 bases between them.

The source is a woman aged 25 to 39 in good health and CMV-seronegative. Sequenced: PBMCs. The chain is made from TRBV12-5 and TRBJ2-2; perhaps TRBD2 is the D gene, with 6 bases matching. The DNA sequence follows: TGTGCTAGTGGTGCCTGGAGGGCCAACACCGGGGAGCTGTTTTTT. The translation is CASGAWRANTGELFF.